This T cell receptor (beta chain) was captured in a study of response to subunit inactivated influenza vaccine (dated by TCRdb to between 2017 and 2018). For context, the study as a whole: The study used deep quantitative T cell receptor repertoire profiling to track responses to a trivalent subunit inactivated influenza vaccine.

The paper as a whole reports these results and caveats: According to the authors, only a limited number of new T cells may be recruited by each seasonal influenza vaccination.

In its sample, this clonotype was seen many times. It lacks a known antigen. Qualities for individual bases were not recorded, and no much larger clone is one base off. Relative to germline, V is missing 6 bases and J is missing 4 bases, with 8 bases of the junction outside any gene match. The CDR3 covers 15 residues, taking in both the cysteine and the phenylalanine. The read is trimmed to its CDR3 DNA, 45 bases read in frame from base 1. As encoded in the germline V gene, CDR1 is MNHNS while CDR2 is SASEGT. The library was produced with RT-PCR. Instrument on record: Illumina HiSeq 2500. In TCRdb, the public reads were trimmed at Q25 with fastp and aligned with MiXCR, with productive beta chains retained. Rows matching on CDR3 protein sequence are summarized as one entry with the most common DNA and genes. This sample has 800,000 to 1,000,000 distinct CDR3 sequences in its table, and approximately 22% of those were observed once. Of the sample, more than 8.5% falls within the top ten clones.

The receptor was derived from a man over 45 who received an inactivated influenza vaccine. Donor details come from another sample of the same person, matched by shared clones. Sequencing used PBMCs from blood, obtained around 5 days after vaccination. This chain is built from TRBV6-1 and TRBJ2-1; 8 junctional bases match TRBD1. The DNA sequence reads TGTGCCAGCAGCCCCGGACAGGGACAGTACAATGAGCAGTTCTTC. It translates to CASSPGQGQYNEQFF.